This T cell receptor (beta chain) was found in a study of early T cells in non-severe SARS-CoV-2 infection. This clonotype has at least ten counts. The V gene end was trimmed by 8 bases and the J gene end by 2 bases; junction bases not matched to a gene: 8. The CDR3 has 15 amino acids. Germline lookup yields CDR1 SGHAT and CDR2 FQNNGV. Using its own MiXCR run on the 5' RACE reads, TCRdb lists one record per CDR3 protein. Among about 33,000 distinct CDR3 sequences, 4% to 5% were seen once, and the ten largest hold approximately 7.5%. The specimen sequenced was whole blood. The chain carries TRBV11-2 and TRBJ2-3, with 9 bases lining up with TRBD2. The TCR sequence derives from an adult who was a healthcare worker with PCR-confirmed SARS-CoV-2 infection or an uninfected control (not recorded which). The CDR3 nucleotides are TGTGCCAGCCAATTAGCGGGAGAATTCACAGATACGCAGTATTTT. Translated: CASQLAGEFTDTQYF.